This entry concerns a single T cell receptor (beta chain). The clone's antigen remains unknown. The record has no base qualities; no much larger clone is one base away. TCRbeta CDR3 regions were amplified from genomic DNA by means of the immunoSEQ Assay, a bias-controlled multiplex PCR. In the original analysis: The number of nucleated cells in each sample was estimated from the amplification of reference gene primers within the assay. To quantify the absolute abundance of each unique TCRbeta CDR3 rearrangement, sequence reads were collapsed and filtered. Productive Simpson clonality was computed per sample as the square root of Simpson's diversity index over productive rearrangements. The table was pulled from immuneACCESS by TCRdb, which kept in-frame rearrangements only. Such tables lose some clones; where checked, under half of the loss comes from unresolved V genes, and the rest has no known cause. V and J calls plus clone size are reproduced from that table; the DNA served to infer D and trimming. Across this sample there are about 110,000 clones, with under 80% seen only once. The ten top clones hold 20% to 25% of the sample.

The collaborating institutions used their own protocols to collect whole blood in K2EDTA tubes. For TCRbeta analysis, collaborators shipped samples as frozen whole blood, isolated PBMCs, or DNA extracted from either of those sample types. This record comes from a study of blood T cell repertoires in COVID-19 (dated by TCRdb to 2018 to 2020). With regard to the full study: Samples from collaborators originated in the United States, Italy and Spain and spanned both the acute and convalescent phases of COVID-19. The prospective study material was composed of cDNA or gDNA derived from T cells, B-cell-depleted T cells, or PBMCs. Where available, HLA class I and class II types were taken from metadata supplied by the sample provider and were not determined by assay-based typing. The samples were drawn from two sources: the first 160 participants of the ongoing ImmuneRACE study, and over 950 subjects contributed by 6 global collaborators. The dataset comprised deeply sampled blood TCRbeta repertoires from subjects exposed to, actively infected with, or recovered from COVID-19. The repertoires were released in a freely available public database meant as a resource for research on the immune response to SARS-CoV-2. A de-identified subject ID, COVID-19 status, age in years and sex were almost always included in the sample metadata. Broader findings and caveats from the paper: Clinical and demographic metadata were provided uncurated, with the amount varying by source and participant.

The sequence was collected from a man between 70 and 80 years old with active or convalescent COVID-19. Sequencing was done on a sample of peripheral blood.

At the DNA level, the sequence is TGTGCCAGCGGGAACAGGGGGAATTCACCCCTCCACTTT. Protein translation: CASGNRGNSPLHF. The chain uses TRBV28 and TRBJ1-6; 8 of the junction bases match TRBD1. CDR1 and CDR2 are drawn from the germline V gene: MDHEN, SYDVKM. The CDR3 measures 13 amino acids from cysteine to phenylalanine. The sequence is cut down to CDR3 DNA, 39 bases in frame from base 1. Germline trimming: 8 bases from V, 7 bases from J; junction bases outside gene matches: 4.